This T cell receptor (beta chain) was sequenced for a study of blood T cell repertoires in COVID-19. Study in general: Researchers got acute and convalescent COVID-19 samples from the United States, Italy and Spain. Sources were T cells, B-cell-depleted T cells, or PBMCs; the material itself was cDNA or gDNA.

V was clipped by 7 bases and J by 6 bases, with 12 bases between them. The length of the CDR3 is 13 residues. Under the authors' procedure: Cell counts per sample came from amplifying reference gene primers. This table comes from immunoSEQ multiplex PCR, and its TCRdb copy is limited to in-frame clones, with some not included. The DNA was the basis for D and trimming; V, J and clone size are from that table. The sample holds some 130,000 clones, about 91% seen once. The rearrangement uses TRBV12-3 or TRBV12-4 and TRBJ2-2, with a possible D match to TRBD1 (6 bases). Sequencing used peripheral blood. The receptor comes from a man in his forties or fifties with acute or convalescent COVID-19. CDR3 nucleotide sequence: TGTGCCAGCACTCAACAGGGTTCCGGGGAGCTGTTTTTT. Protein product: CASTQQGSGELFF.